This T cell receptor (beta chain) was captured in a study of blood T cells in healthy people across ages (dated by TCRdb to 2014 to 2015). Context from the whole study: In model experiments, template switching captured roughly one uniquely barcoded TCR beta cDNA molecule for every two T cells. Using deep sequencing normalized with unique cDNA molecular identifiers, the study measured how TCR beta repertoire diversity changes with age. The donors were split into four age groups: young (average around 15 years), middle-aged (roughly 40), aged (approximately 60) and long-lived (approximately 89). Donors of different ages were randomly distributed across sequencing lanes to avoid experimental bias. Two additional independent replicas of 1 million unique cDNA reads from the same blood draw were analyzed for two donors (one aged 18 to 30 and one aged 80 or older).

Sequences DFQATT (CDR1) and SNEGSKA (CDR2) are obtained from the germline V gene (reference sequence). The CDR3 spans 12 residues, from the cysteine through the phenylalanine. Only the CDR3 portion is preserved as DNA: 36 bases, with reading frame beginning at the first base. V loses 6 bases of germline sequence and J loses 4 bases, and the interval between the two ends is 12 bases. Library method: 5' RACE. The sequencing machine was an Illumina HiSeq 2500. A second roughly 6 to 11 cycle PCR used a sample-barcoded 5' primer and a J-beta primer mix. Each TCR beta cDNA molecule received a unique molecular identifier from a template-switch 5' adaptor carrying 12 random nucleotides. At least 2.5 million CDR3-containing paired-end reads were obtained from each sample. The Mint cDNA synthesis kit, primed by a TRBC-specific oligonucleotide, was used to synthesize first-strand cDNA from all RNA. All cDNA was treated with uracil-DNA glycosylase and then went through a first 18-cycle PCR with the universal primers M1SS and BC2_uni_R. As for how the authors treated the data: For normalization, 1 million high-quality reads, each with a distinct molecular identifier, were randomly selected from each sample. Instead of being binned into consensus sequences, reads with shared molecular identifiers were discarded. MiTCR, with a Q25 quality threshold and the strictest error-elimination algorithm, was used for CDR3 identification, clonotype clustering and error correction. A nonparametric unseen species model with Euler transformation was used to estimate lower-bound total TCR beta diversity. The public sequencing data were trimmed at Q25 with fastp and processed into clonotypes with MiXCR by TCRdb, which kept only in-frame beta chains. Entries that share a CDR3 protein sequence are merged under the most common genes and DNA. The authors' filters were not applied to this entry. This sample gives about 670,000 distinct CDR3 sequences in total; roughly half of them show up just once. The ten largest clones capture roughly 13% of the sample.

Donors were under 40 systemically healthy Caucasian individuals from Russia aged about 6 to 100 years. Approximately 9.3 milliliters of peripheral blood were collected from each donor into EDTA-treated Vacutainer tubes. Ficoll-Paque density-gradient centrifugation was used to isolate PBMCs, with at least 6 million obtained per sample. Total RNA, at least 5.5 micrograms per sample, was extracted from PBMCs with Trizol reagent. For every donor, an aliquot of PBMCs went through flow cytometry to measure the percentages of naive CD45RAhigh/CD27high T cells. Beyond this particular receptor, the publication reports: Since profiling was done on bulk unsorted PBMCs, naive and antigen-experienced compartments could not be conclusively compared. Total diversity estimates from one million sequenced T cells were considered lower bounds and underestimates. The long-lived group showed more naive CD4+ T cells, fewer expanded clones and increased TCR diversity than the aged group, suggesting age selection. Observed TCR beta diversity correlated strongly with the percentage of naive T cells measured by flow cytometry. Because donor CMV infection status was unknown, age-related changes in expanded clonotypes were potentially confounded. Observed TCR beta diversity per million T cells fell roughly linearly with age, and a significant reduction was already apparent by age around 36.

Worth noting for this clonotype: The target of this receptor is not known. A read error may explain this, as a much larger clone is one base away.

The sample was blood. The source is a woman of 80 years or more in good health. The chain employs TRBV20-1 and TRBJ1-2, with an unclear D gene assignment. CDR3 sequence: CSASGIGYGYTF. In nucleotides, the sequence is TGCAGTGCCTCGGGGATAGGCTATGGCTACACCTTC.